The entry below describes one T cell receptor (beta chain). Its antigen remains unknown. Some clones are missing from TCRdb's copy, which holds only in-frame ones; the method was immunoSEQ multiplex PCR. The table lists some 55,000 clones, 87% of them singletons, with 3% to 4% in the top ten. This specimen belongs to a study of T cell responses to AZD1222 COVID-19 vaccine. At the level of the study: Second-dose recipients at about 4 or about 12 weeks were treated as one pooled group.

Study conclusions and caveats: The study found Spike-specific TCR breadth and depth rose after two AZD1222 doses.

The TCR originated in an adult in good health. The sample here was peripheral blood, taken on day 0 of AZD1222 vaccination.

As DNA, the CDR3 is TGCGCCAGCAGCTTCGGGACAGGATACAACAATGAGCAGTTCTTC. This encodes CASSFGTGYNNEQFF. This chain uses TRBV5-1 with TRBJ2-1; 8 nucleotides line up with TRBD1. The V and J ends lost 2 bases and 5 bases, in that order; junction bases with no gene match: 6. The CDR3 is 15 amino acids. CDR1 and CDR2 from the germline V gene are SGHRS and YFSETQ.